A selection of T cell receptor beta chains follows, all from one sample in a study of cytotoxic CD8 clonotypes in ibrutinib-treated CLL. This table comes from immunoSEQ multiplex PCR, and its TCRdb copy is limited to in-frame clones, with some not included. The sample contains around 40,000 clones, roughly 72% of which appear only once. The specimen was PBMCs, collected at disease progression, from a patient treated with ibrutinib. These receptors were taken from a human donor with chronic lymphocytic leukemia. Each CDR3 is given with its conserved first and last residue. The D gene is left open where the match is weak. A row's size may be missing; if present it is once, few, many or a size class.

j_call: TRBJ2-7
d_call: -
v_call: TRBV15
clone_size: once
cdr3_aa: CATSKTLTGRNEQYF
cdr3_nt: TGTGCCACCAGCAAAACCTTGACAGGGAGGAACGAGCAGTACTTC

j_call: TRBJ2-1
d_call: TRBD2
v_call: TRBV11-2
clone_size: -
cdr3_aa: CASSSLAGRYNEQFF
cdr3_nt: TGTGCCAGCAGCTCGTTAGCGGGGCGGTACAATGAGCAGTTCTTC

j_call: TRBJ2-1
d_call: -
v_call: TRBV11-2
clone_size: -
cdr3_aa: CASRLGGNEQFF
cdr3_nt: TGTGCCAGCAGGCTTGGGGGGAATGAGCAGTTCTTC

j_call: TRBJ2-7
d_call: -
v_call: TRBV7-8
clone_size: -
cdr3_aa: CASSPRDFLSYEQYF
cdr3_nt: TGTGCCAGCAGCCCCCGGGACTTCCTCTCCTACGAGCAGTACTTC

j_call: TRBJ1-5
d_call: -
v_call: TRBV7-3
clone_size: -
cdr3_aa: CASSFRLCWGDQPQHF
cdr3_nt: TGTGCCAGCAGCTTTCGGCTCTGCTGGGGGGATCAGCCCCAGCATTTT

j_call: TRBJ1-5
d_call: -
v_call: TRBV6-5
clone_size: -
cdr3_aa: CASSALDTNQPQHF
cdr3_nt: TGTGCCAGCAGTGCCTTGGACACCAATCAGCCCCAGCATTTT

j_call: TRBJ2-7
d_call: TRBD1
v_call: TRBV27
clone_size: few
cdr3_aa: CASSRPPGQGGEQYF
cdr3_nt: TGTGCCAGCAGTAGACCCCCGGGACAGGGCGGGGAGCAGTACTTC

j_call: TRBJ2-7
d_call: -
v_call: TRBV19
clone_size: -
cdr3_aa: CASTFTGSDEQYF
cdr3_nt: TGTGCCAGTACCTTTACGGGCAGTGACGAGCAGTACTTC

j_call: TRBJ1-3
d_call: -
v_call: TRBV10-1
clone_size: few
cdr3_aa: CASSEATASGGNTIYF
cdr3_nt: TGCGCCAGCAGTGAGGCGACAGCTTCAGGTGGAAACACCATATATTTT

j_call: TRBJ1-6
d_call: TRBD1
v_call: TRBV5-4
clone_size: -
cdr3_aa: CASSPTSDRENSPLHF
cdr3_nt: TGTGCCAGCAGCCCCACTAGCGACAGGGAGAATTCACCCCTCCACTTT

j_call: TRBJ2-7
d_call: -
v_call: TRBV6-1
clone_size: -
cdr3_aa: CASSGSGGSYEQYF
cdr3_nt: TGTGCCAGCAGTGGGTCAGGGGGGAGCTACGAGCAGTACTTC

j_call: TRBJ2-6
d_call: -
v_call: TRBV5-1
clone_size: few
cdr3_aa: CASRQGLGANVLTF
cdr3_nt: TGCGCCAGCAGGCAGGGGCTTGGGGCCAACGTCCTGACTTTC

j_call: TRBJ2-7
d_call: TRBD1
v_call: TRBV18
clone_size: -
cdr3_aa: CASSPQGALGYEQYF
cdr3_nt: TGTGCCAGCTCACCACAGGGGGCGCTAGGCTACGAGCAGTACTTC

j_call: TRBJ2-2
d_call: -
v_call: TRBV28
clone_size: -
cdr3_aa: CASSSGWRNTGELFF
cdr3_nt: TGTGCCAGCAGTTCGGGGTGGAGAAACACCGGGGAGCTGTTTTTT

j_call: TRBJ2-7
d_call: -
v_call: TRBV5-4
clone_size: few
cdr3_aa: CASSLAPSDEQYF
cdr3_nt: TGTGCCAGCAGCTTGGCCCCTAGCGACGAGCAGTACTTC

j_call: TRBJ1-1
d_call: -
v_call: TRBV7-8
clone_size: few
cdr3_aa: CASSLLRTEAFF
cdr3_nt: TGTGCCAGCAGCTTACTTCGGACCGAAGCTTTCTTT

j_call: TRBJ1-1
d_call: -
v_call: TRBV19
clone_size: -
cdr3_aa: CATPERAWGLRNTEAFF
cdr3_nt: TGTGCCACCCCGGAGCGCGCTTGGGGGCTCCGGAACACTGAAGCTTTCTTT

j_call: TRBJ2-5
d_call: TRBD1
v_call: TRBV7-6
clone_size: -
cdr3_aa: CASSLGSGGTQYF
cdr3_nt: TGTGCCAGCAGCTTAGGGTCAGGGGGGACCCAGTACTTC

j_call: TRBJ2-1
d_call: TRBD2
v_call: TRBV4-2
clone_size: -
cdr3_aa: CASSQDGASGANEQFF
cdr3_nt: TGTGCCAGCAGCCAAGATGGCGCTAGCGGGGCTAATGAGCAGTTCTTC

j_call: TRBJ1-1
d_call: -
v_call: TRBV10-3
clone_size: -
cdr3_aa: CAISEARAATEAFF
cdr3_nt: TGTGCCATCAGTGAGGCCAGGGCGGCGACTGAAGCTTTCTTT

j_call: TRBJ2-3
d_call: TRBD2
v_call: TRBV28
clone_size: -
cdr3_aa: CASSFGGTSGSGTQYF
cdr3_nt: TGTGCCAGCAGTTTCGGCGGGACTAGCGGGAGTGGAACGCAGTATTTT

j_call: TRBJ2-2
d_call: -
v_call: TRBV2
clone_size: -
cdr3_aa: CASSAANTGELFF
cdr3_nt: TGTGCCAGCAGTGCCGCGAACACCGGGGAGCTGTTTTTT

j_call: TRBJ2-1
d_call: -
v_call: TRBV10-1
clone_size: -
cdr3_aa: CASSGTGAGRNEQFF
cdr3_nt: TGCGCCAGCAGTGGGACCGGGGCAGGGCGAAATGAGCAGTTCTTC

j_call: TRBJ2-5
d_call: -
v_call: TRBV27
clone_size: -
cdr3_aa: CASSLTGTGETQYF
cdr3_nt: TGTGCCAGCAGTTTAACGGGTACTGGGGAGACCCAGTACTTC

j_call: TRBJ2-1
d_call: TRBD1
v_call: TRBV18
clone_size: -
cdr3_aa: CASSPRGQGRNEQFF
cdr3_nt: TGTGCCAGCTCACCGCGGGGACAGGGTAGAAATGAGCAGTTCTTC

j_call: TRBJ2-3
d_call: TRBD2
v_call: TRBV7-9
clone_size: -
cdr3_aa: CASSLKQRLAGRTDTQYF
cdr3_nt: TGTGCCAGCAGCTTAAAACAGAGACTAGCGGGTCGGACAGATACGCAGTATTTT

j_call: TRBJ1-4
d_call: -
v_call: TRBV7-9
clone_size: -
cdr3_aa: CASSLDAATNEKLFF
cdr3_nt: TGTGCCAGCAGCTTAGACGCAGCAACTAATGAAAAACTGTTTTTT

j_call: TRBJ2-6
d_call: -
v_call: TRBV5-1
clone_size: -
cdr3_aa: CASRGQGSGANVLTF
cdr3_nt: TGCGCCAGCAGGGGGCAAGGATCTGGGGCCAACGTCCTGACTTTC

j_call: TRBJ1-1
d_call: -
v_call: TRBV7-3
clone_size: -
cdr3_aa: CASSLGVGGPEAFF
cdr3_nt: TGTGCCAGCAGCTTAGGGGTAGGAGGGCCGGAAGCTTTCTTT

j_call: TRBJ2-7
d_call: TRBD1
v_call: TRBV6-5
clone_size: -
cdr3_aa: CASSYGQDNIYEQYF
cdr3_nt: TGTGCCAGCAGTTACGGACAGGACAACATCTACGAGCAGTACTTC

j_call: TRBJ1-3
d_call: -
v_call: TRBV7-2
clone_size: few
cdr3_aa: CASRHREDTIYF
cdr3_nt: TGTGCCAGCAGGCACCGGGAGGACACCATATATTTT

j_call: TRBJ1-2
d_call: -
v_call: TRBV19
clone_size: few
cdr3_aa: CASSTSGTFYGYTF
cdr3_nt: TGTGCCAGTAGTACCTCCGGGACGTTTTATGGCTACACCTTC

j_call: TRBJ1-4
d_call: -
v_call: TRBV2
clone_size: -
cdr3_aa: CASSLTGRVLF
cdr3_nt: TGTGCCAGCAGCCTGACAGGAAGGGTCCTTTTT